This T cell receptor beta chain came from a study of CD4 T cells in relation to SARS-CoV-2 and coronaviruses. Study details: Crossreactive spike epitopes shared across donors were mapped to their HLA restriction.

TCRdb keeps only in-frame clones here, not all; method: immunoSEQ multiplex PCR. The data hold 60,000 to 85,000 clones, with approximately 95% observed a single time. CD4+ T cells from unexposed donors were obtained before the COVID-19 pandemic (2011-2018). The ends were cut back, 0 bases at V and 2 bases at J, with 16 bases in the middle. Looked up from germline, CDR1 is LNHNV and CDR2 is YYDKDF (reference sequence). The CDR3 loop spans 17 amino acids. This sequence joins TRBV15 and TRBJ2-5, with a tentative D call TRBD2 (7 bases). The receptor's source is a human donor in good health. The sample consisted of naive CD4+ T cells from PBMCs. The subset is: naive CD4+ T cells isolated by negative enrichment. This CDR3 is CATSRDHGGAVQETQYF. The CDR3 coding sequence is TGTGCCACCAGCAGAGATCATGGGGGGGCGGTTCAAGAGACCCAGTACTTC.